These 32 T cell receptor beta chains originate from one sample sequenced in a study of immune evolution from preneoplasia to lung adenocarcinoma. TCRdb keeps only in-frame clones here, not all; method: immunoSEQ multiplex PCR. The sample has 3,600 or so clones, roughly 70% seen once. The specimen was FFPE lung adenocarcinoma in situ tissue. The receptors were sampled from a person aged 60-79 years with lung adenocarcinoma.

This clone was observed once. The chain has TRBV7-2 and TRBJ2-3; 8 nucleotides line up with TRBD1. The CDR3 sequence is 16 residues long. V lost 1 base and J lost 1; bases outside the gene matches: 4. Germline CDR1 and CDR2: SGHTA and FQGNSA. The chain's CDR3 is CASSLGVTGGTDTQYF. In nucleotides, the CDR3 is TGTGCCAGCAGCTTAGGTGTGACAGGGGGCACAGATACGCAGTATTTT.

The chain carries TRBV4-2 and TRBJ2-1, with 8 bases matching TRBD2. The length of the CDR3 is 17 residues. Trimming cost V 1 base and J 0 bases; bases outside gene matches: 5. Germline assignment: CDR1 LGHNA and CDR2 YNFKEQ. This CDR3 is CASSQGGSGDSYNEQFF. The DNA of the CDR3 is TGTGCCAGCAGCCAAGGTGGTAGCGGGGACTCCTACAATGAGCAGTTCTTC.

The genes are TRBV9 and TRBJ2-7, with D perhaps matching TRBD1 (6 bases). The CDR3 is 14 amino acids. From germline, CDR1 is SGDLS and CDR2 YYNGEE. V lost 0 bases to trimming and J lost 6 bases, with 13 bases between them. The CDR3, as DNA: TGTGCCAGCAGCGTAGGGGGAGTGGGGGCCGAGCAGTACTTC. Protein sequence: CASSVGGVGAEQYF.

The V gene is TRBV7-9, the J gene TRBJ1-6; D is uncertain. Germline V lookup: CDR1 SEHNR, CDR2 FQNEAQ (reference sequence). CDR3 length: 15 residues. V was clipped by 1 base and J by 6 bases, with 10 bases between them. The DNA for the CDR3 is TGTGCCAGCAGCTTAGGTTATGGCCCTAATTCACCCCTCCACTTT. This sequence encodes CASSLGYGPNSPLHF.

The V gene is TRBV28, the J gene TRBJ2-7, with D hard to call. The CDR3 loop spans 14 amino acids. Germline V gene lookup returns CDR1 MDHEN and CDR2 SYDVKM. V lost 4 bases, J lost 0 bases, and 10 bases lay in between. The CDR3 here is CASSSHTNSYEQYF. The CDR3 DNA reads as TGTGCCAGCAGTTCACACACGAACTCCTACGAGCAGTACTTC.

V is TRBV5-1 and J is TRBJ1-1, with 7 positions matching TRBD1. Germline loops: CDR1 SGHRS, CDR2 YFSETQ. V lost 4 bases to trimming and J lost 3 bases; unmatched junction nucleotides: 6. This CDR3 region has 14 residues. CDR3 protein: CASSATGVDTEAFF. CDR3 bases: TGCGCCAGCAGCGCCACAGGGGTTGACACTGAAGCTTTCTTT.

The chain has TRBV5-6 and TRBJ2-2; TRBD2 matches 10 bases. The J segment lost 4 bases and the V segment lost 4 bases, leaving 7 bases of the junction unmatched. Germline V gives CDR1 SGHDT, CDR2 YYEEEE. The CDR3 consists of 16 residues. The DNA of the CDR3 is TGTGCCAGCAGCCCACGTAGCGGGGGGATCACCGGGGAGCTGTTTTTT. It encodes CASSPRSGGITGELFF.

This sequence joins TRBV4-2 and TRBJ1-4; TRBD1 might be the D (6 bases). The germline CDR1 and CDR2 sequences are LGHNA and YNFKEQ. This CDR3 has 15 amino acids. V lost 4 bases to trimming and J lost 5 bases, with 14 bases between them. CDR3 sequence: CASSPWGGSNEKLFF. CDR3 coding DNA: TGTGCCAGCAGCCCGTGGGGGGGCTCAAATGAAAAACTGTTTTTT.

This chain uses TRBV27 with TRBJ1-6; no reliable D call. V was pared by 3 bases and J by 6 bases, with 9 bases between. Germline assignment: CDR1 MNHEY and CDR2 SMNVEV (reference sequence). The CDR3 has 14 amino acids. DNA for the CDR3: TGTGCCAGCAGTTTTCGGGAATCTAATTCACCCCTCCACTTT. Protein product: CASSFRESNSPLHF.

The V and J genes are TRBV6-5 and TRBJ1-1, with D possibly matching TRBD1 (6 bases). The V gene's germline CDR1 is MNHEY and CDR2 SVGAGI. V was trimmed by 6 bases and J by 3 bases, leaving 11 bases between them. This CDR3 region has 13 residues. CDR3 sequence reads: CASSLRQDTEAFF. Written as DNA, the CDR3 is TGTGCCAGCAGCCTCAGACAGGACACTGAAGCTTTCTTT.

The chain carries TRBV28 and TRBJ1-2, with D possibly TRBD1 on 5 matching bases. Germline-derived CDR1 and CDR2 are MDHEN and SYDVKM. The germline V and J ends were trimmed by 4 bases and 8 bases, with 11 bases remaining between them. The CDR3 length is 12 residues. DNA of the CDR3: TGTGCCAGCAGTTCGGGACCGGGCGGCTACACCTTC. It translates to CASSSGPGGYTF.

The chain couples TRBV5-8 to TRBJ2-3, with D tentatively TRBD1 (6 bases). Trimming removed 1 base at V and 14 bases at J, with 14 bases between. The length of the CDR3 is 12 residues. Germline CDR1 and CDR2: SGHTS and YDEGEE. The CDR3 loop is CASSLQQGWRYF. In DNA form, the CDR3 reads TGTGCCAGCAGCTTGCAACAGGGTTGGAGGTATTTT.

V and J are TRBV18 and TRBJ1-4, with D hard to call. Germline values: CDR1 KGHSH, CDR2 LQKENI. The CDR3 is 14 residues long. Trimming left V 3 bases short and J 4 bases short, with 9 bases between. CDR3 coding DNA: TGTGCCAGCTCACCGACGGGCAGTAATGAAAAACTGTTTTTT. Translated: CASSPTGSNEKLFF.

Here the CDR3 DNA reads TGTGCCAGCAGTCCCCGGGACATCGTAACCGGGGAGCTGTTTTTT. Translating gives CASSPRDIVTGELFF. The chain combines TRBV27 with TRBJ2-2, with a possible D match to TRBD1 (6 bases). This CDR3 is built from 15 residues. CDR1 MNHEY and CDR2 SMNVEV come from the germline V gene (reference sequence). Trimming stripped 5 bases from V and 5 bases from J, with 15 bases between.

The rearrangement links TRBV7-6 to TRBJ2-7; 8 nucleotides agree with TRBD2. CDR1 SGHVS and CDR2 FNYEAQ come from the germline V gene. The ends lost 5 bases at V and 6 bases at J; junction bases unmatched: 12. The CDR3 consists of 15 residues. The CDR3 protein is CASSRDGTRYGEQYF. The CDR3 nucleotides are TGTGCCAGCAGCAGGGACGGGACTAGGTACGGCGAGCAGTACTTC. The full variable domain, with the rest looked up from reference TRBV7-6 and TRBJ2-7, is GAGVSQSPRYKVTKRGQDVALRCDPISGHVSLYWYRQALGQGPEFLTYFNYEAQQDKSGLPNDRFSAERPEGSISTLTIQRTEQRDSAMYRCASSRDGTRYGEQYFGPGTRLTVT.

V usage is TRBV18 and J usage is TRBJ1-2, with 8 nucleotides matching TRBD1. Unmatched junction bases numbered 7, after V lost 2 bases and J lost 8 bases. This CDR3 is built from 14 residues. Germline V gene sequence: CDR1 KGHSH, CDR2 LQKENI. The DNA for the CDR3 is TGTGCCAGCTCACCAATGGACAGGGAGGTCGGCTACACCTTC. It codes for CASSPMDREVGYTF.

The rearrangement uses TRBV29-1 and TRBJ1-4, with 7 positions matching TRBD1. The CDR3 has 13 residues. V shed 5 bases, J shed 4 bases, and the junction held 4 bases outside the gene matches. Germline V gene lookup returns CDR1 SQVTM and CDR2 ANQGSEA. The CDR3 DNA sequence: TGCAGCGTTAAGGGGGCTGGTAATGAAAAACTGTTTTTT. This codes for CSVKGAGNEKLFF.

This chain's CDR3 is CASSVGGGGGEKLFF. The CDR3, as DNA: TGTGCCAGCAGCGTAGGAGGGGGCGGTGGTGAAAAACTGTTTTTT. The genes are TRBV9 and TRBJ1-4; 7 bases map to TRBD1. With V trimmed by 0 bases and J by 7 bases, 6 bases remained unmatched. CDR1 is SGDLS and CDR2 is YYNGEE in the germline V gene. The CDR3 sequence is 15 residues long.

V is TRBV6-6 and J is TRBJ1-2; D is ambiguous. The CDR3 totals 13 residues. Per the germline V gene, CDR1 is MNHNY and CDR2 is SVGAGI (reference sequence). The V gene lost 4 bases and the J gene lost 0 bases, with 6 bases spanning the gap. For the CDR3, the DNA is TGTGCCAGCAGTTTCAGTTCTAACTATGGCTACACCTTC. It yields the protein CASSFSSNYGYTF.

The J gene is TRBJ1-1, the V gene TRBV7-2; 7 bases align to TRBD1. The CDR3 totals 16 residues. V was pared by 1 base and J by 1 base, with 6 bases of the junction left unmatched. Germline assignment: CDR1 SGHTA and CDR2 FQGNSA. CDR3 bases: TGTGCCAGCAGCTTAGTTCAGGGGGGACGGAACACTGAAGCTTTCTTT. This translates into CASSLVQGGRNTEAFF.

This chain joins TRBV28 and TRBJ2-7, with D unclear. CDR3 size: 11 residues. CDR1 is MDHEN, CDR2 SYDVKM, per germline. The V end was cut by 6 bases, the J end by 6 bases, with 9 bases between. Here the CDR3 DNA reads TGTGCCAGCAGACGGCTAGGCGAGCAGTACTTC. It yields the protein CASRRLGEQYF.

This clone was observed a single time. The chain uses TRBV6-5 and TRBJ2-5; a weak D match, TRBD1 (5 bases). The CDR3 loop spans 14 amino acids. Trimming cost V 6 bases and J 1 base, with 12 bases left between them. The germline CDR1 and CDR2 sequences are MNHEY and SVGAGI. CDR3 nucleotides: TGTGCCAGCAGATGGGGCGGACCCCAAGAGACCCAGTACTTC. Encoded protein: CASRWGGPQETQYF.

This clone was counted only a few times. This sample includes further DNA sequences coding for the same CDR3. This chain links TRBV12-5 with TRBJ2-2; weak D call: TRBD1 (6 bases). The CDR3 consists of 13 residues. Germline CDR1 reads LGHNT; CDR2 reads FRNRAP. V was clipped by 4 bases and J by 4 bases, with 7 bases between them. The CDR3 bases are TGTGCTAGTGGTTCACAGGGCACCGGGGAGCTGTTTTTT. Amino acids: CASGSQGTGELFF.

By share, this clone ranks as large. The V and J genes are TRBV5-1 and TRBJ2-1; no firm D call. Germline assignment: CDR1 SGHRS and CDR2 YFSETQ. V was pared by 5 bases and J by 0 bases, with 12 bases between. This CDR3 comprises 15 residues. The chain's CDR3 is CASSSQVSSYNEQFF. CDR3 nucleotides: TGCGCCAGCAGTTCCCAGGTTAGCTCCTACAATGAGCAGTTCTTC.

The chain is built from TRBV4-1 and TRBJ2-7, with 7 bases aligning to TRBD1. Germline-derived CDR1 and CDR2 are MGHRA and YSYEKL. V lost 3 bases and J lost 3; bases outside the gene matches: 5. The CDR3 sequence is 14 residues long. The DNA of the CDR3 is TGCGCCAGCAGCCACATATCAGGGGGCTACGAGCAGTACTTC. This encodes CASSHISGGYEQYF.

The chain has TRBV7-9 and TRBJ2-4; either TRBD1 or TRBD2 may fit D (5 bases each). Trimming pared 3 bases from V and 5 bases from J, leaving 17 bases between. The CDR3 sequence is 16 residues long. From germline, CDR1 is SEHNR and CDR2 FQNEAQ (reference sequence). CDR3 protein: CASSFGNLRGENIQYF. The CDR3 DNA sequence: TGTGCCAGCAGCTTTGGGAATCTCCGGGGCGAAAACATTCAGTACTTC.

The chain recombines TRBV30 with TRBJ1-5; D gene unclear. The CDR3 length is 13 residues. Trimming cost V 2 bases and J 4 bases, with 9 bases left between them. CDR1 and CDR2 (germline): GTSNPN, SVGIG (reference sequence). The CDR3 sequence: CAWSRAANQPQHF. The CDR3, as DNA: TGTGCCTGGAGTCGGGCAGCTAATCAGCCCCAGCATTTT.

This chain links TRBV7-2 with TRBJ1-1, with 9 bases lining up with TRBD1. The length of the CDR3 is 13 residues. Germline V CDR1 and CDR2: SGHTA, FQGNSA. Losses at the gene ends were 5 bases for V and 7 bases for J; bases not matched to a gene: 5. The CDR3, as DNA: TGTGCCAGCAGCCGAAGACAGGGGGTTGAAGCTTTCTTT. It is translated as CASSRRQGVEAFF.

The chain carries TRBV2 and TRBJ1-1; 7 nucleotides align to TRBD1. J lost 0 bases, V lost 6 bases, and 1 base had no gene match. Germline CDR1 SNHLY, CDR2 FYNNEI. This CDR3 comprises 13 residues. For the CDR3, the DNA is TGTGCCAGCAGGGGACAGTTGAACACTGAAGCTTTCTTT. Protein sequence: CASRGQLNTEAFF.

The rearrangement uses TRBV30 and TRBJ2-2, with 10 bases fitting TRBD2. The CDR3 is made up of 16 amino acids. Looked up from germline, CDR1 is GTSNPN and CDR2 is SVGIG (reference sequence). The trim removed 3 bases at V and 5 bases at J, leaving 9 bases unmatched. CDR3 DNA: TGTGCCTGGAGCACAGGCCTAGCGGGGGAGACCGGGGAGCTGTTTTTT. Translated, it gives CAWSTGLAGETGELFF.

The rearrangement links TRBV5-1 to TRBJ2-2; weak D call: TRBD1 (6 bases). Germline V lookup: CDR1 SGHRS, CDR2 YFSETQ. This CDR3 region has 16 residues. With 0 bases removed from V and 1 base from J, the gap between germline ends came to 10 bases. The DNA of the CDR3 is TGCGCCAGCAGCTTGGCCTGGGACAAGAACACCGGGGAGCTGTTTTTT. Protein product: CASSLAWDKNTGELFF.

V is TRBV7-3 and J is TRBJ2-7; 7 nucleotides match TRBD2. Germline lookup yields CDR1 SGHTA and CDR2 FQGTGA. V was clipped by 2 bases and J by 7 bases; unmatched bases: 5. This CDR3 has 13 residues. In DNA, the CDR3 is TGTGCCAGCAGCTTATTTCTGGGGGGGGAGCAGTACTTC. It translates to CASSLFLGGEQYF.